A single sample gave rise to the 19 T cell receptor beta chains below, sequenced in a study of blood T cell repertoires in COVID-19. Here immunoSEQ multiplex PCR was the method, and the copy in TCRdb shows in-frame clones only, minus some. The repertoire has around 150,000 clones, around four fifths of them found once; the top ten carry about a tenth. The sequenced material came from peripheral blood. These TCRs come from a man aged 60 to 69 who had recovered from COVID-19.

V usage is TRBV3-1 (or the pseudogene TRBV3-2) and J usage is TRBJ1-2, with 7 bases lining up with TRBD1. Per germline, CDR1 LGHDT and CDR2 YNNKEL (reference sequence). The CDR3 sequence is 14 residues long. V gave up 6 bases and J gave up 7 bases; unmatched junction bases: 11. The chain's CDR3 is CASRNPEGATGYTF. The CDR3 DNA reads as TGTGCCAGCAGGAATCCCGAGGGGGCCACTGGCTACACCTTC.

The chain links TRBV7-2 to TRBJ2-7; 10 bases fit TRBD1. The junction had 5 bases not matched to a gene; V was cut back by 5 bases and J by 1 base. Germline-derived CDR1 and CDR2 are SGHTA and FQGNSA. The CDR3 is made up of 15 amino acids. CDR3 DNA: TGTGCCAGCAGCCAGATGGGACAGGGGTCCTACGAGCAGTACTTC. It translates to CASSQMGQGSYEQYF.

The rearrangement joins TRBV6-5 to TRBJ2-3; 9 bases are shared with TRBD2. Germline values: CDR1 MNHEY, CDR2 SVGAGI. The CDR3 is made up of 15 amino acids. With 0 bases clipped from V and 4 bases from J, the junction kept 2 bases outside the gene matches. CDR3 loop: CASSYSGGGADTQYF. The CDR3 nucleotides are TGTGCCAGCAGTTACTCGGGCGGGGGGGCAGATACGCAGTATTTT.

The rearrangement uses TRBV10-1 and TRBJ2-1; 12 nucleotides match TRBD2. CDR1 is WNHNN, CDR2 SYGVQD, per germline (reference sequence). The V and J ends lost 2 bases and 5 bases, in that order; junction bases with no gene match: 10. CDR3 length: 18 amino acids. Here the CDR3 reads CASSETSGTSGRNNEQFF. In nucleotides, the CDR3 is TGCGCCAGCAGTGAGACCTCCGGTACTAGCGGGAGGAACAATGAGCAGTTCTTC.

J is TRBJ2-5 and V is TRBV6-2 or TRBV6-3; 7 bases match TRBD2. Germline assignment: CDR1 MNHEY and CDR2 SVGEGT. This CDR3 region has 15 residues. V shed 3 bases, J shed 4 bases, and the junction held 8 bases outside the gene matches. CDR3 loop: CASSYTGTKRETQYF. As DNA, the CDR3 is TGTGCCAGCAGTTATACCGGGACTAAAAGAGAGACCCAGTACTTC.

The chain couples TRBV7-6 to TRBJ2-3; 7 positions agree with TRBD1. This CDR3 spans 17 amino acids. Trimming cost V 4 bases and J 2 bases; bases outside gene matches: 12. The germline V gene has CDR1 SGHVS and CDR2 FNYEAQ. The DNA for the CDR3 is TGTGCCAGCAGCTCGACAGGGTCCGGTAGCATCACAGATACGCAGTATTTT. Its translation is CASSSTGSGSITDTQYF.

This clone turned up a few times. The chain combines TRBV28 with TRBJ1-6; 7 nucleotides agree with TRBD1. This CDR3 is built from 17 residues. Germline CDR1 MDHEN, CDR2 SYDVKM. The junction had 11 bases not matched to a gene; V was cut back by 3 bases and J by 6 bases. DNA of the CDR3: TGTGCCAGCAGTTTCCCTACAGGGGTCTTTGGTAATTCACCCCTCCACTTT. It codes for CASSFPTGVFGNSPLHF.

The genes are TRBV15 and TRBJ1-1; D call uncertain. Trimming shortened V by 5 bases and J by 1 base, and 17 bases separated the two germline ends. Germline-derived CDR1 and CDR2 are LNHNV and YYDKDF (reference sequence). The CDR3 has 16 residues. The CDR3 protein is CATSDYRGRGNTEAFF. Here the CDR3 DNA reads TGTGCCACCAGCGACTATCGCGGACGGGGGAACACTGAAGCTTTCTTT.

CDR3 coding DNA: TGTGCCAGCAGTCTACCCCCAGGGAGGGAGCAGTACTTC. It translates to CASSLPPGREQYF. The gene calls are TRBV28 and TRBJ2-7, with a tentative D call TRBD2 (6 bases). The CDR3 loop spans 13 amino acids. V gave up 5 bases and J gave up 7 bases, with 15 bases separating them. CDR1 and CDR2 (germline): MDHEN, SYDVKM.

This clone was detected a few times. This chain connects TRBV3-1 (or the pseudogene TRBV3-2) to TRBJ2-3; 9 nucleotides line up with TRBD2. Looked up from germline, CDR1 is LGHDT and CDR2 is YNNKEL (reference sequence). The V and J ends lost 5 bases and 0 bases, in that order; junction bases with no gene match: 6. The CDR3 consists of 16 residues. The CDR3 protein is CASSVSGSKSTDTQYF. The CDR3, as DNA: TGTGCCAGCAGCGTTAGCGGGAGCAAGAGCACAGATACGCAGTATTTT.

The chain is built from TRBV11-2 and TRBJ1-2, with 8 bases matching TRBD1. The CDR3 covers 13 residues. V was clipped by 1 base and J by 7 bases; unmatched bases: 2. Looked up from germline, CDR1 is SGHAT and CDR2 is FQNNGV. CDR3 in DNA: TGTGCCAGCAGCTTAGGGACAGGGCTTGGCTACACCTTC. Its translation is CASSLGTGLGYTF.

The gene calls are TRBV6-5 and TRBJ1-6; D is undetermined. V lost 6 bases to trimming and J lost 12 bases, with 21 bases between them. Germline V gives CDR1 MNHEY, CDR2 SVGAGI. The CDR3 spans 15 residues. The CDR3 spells CASRPEVALGRPLHF. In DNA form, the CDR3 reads TGTGCCAGCAGACCGGAGGTCGCTCTAGGTAGACCCCTCCACTTT.

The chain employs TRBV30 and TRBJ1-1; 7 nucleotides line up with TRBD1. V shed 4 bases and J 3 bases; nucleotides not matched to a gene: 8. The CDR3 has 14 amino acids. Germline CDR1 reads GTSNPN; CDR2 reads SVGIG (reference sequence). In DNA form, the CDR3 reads TGTGCCTGGACCCTGAACAGGGGTGACACTGAAGCTTTCTTT. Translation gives CAWTLNRGDTEAFF. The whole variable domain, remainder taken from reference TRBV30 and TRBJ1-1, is SQTIHQWPATLVQPVGSPLSLECTVEGTSNPNLYWYRQAAGRGLQLLFYSVGIGQISSEVPQNLSASRPQDRQFILSSKKLLLSDSGFYLCAWTLNRGDTEAFFGQGTRLTVV.

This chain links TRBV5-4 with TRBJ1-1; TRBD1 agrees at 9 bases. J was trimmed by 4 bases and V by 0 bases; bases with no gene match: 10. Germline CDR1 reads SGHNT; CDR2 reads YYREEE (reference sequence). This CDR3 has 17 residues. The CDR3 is CASSLAQGAQVVTEAFF. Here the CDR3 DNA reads TGTGCCAGCAGCTTGGCACAGGGGGCTCAGGTTGTCACTGAAGCTTTCTTT.

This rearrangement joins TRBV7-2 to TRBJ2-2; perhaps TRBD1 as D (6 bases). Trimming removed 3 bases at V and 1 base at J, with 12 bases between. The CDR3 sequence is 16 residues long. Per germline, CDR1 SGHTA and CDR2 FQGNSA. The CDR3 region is CASSFVRGRNTGELFF. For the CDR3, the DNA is TGTGCCAGCAGCTTTGTCAGGGGTCGGAACACCGGGGAGCTGTTTTTT.

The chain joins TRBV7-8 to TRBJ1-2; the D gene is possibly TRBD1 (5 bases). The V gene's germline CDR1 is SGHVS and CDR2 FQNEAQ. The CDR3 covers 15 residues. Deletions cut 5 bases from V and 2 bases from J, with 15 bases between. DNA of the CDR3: TGTGCCAGCAGCCCAAGACGGGACTCCAACTATGGCTACACCTTC. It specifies CASSPRRDSNYGYTF.

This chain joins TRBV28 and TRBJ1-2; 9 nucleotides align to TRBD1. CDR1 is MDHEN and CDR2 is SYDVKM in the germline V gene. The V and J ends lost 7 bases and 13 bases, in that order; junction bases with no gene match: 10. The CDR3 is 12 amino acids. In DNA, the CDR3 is TGTGCCAGCAATAACCTGGGACAGGGTGGCACCTTC. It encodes CASNNLGQGGTF.

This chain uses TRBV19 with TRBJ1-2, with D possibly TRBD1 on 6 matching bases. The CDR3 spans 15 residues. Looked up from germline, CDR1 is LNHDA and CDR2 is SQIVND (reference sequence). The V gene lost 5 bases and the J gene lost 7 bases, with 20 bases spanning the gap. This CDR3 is CASSRQLRTEVGYTF. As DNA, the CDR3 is TGTGCCAGTAGTCGACAGTTAAGGACAGAGGTTGGCTACACCTTC.

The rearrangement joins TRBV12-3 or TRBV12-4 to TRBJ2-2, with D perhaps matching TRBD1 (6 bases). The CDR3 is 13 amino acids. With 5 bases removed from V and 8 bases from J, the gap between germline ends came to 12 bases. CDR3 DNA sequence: TGTGCCAGCAGTGACGTGGGGGCTGGGGAGCTGTTTTTT. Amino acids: CASSDVGAGELFF.